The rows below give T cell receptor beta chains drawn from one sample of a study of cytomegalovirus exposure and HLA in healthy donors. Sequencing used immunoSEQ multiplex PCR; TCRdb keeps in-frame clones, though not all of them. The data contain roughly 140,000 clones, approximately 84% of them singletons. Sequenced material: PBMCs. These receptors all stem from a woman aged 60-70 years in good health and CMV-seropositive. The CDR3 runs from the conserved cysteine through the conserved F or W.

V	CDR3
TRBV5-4	CASSRGQGGYEQYF
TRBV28	CASSPLGVGEKLFF
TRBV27	CASSLSQLAADTQYF
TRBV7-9	CASSSPTSGRAEADTQYF
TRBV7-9	CASSLSPSGTSGYEQYF
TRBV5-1	CASSLEVSVETQYF
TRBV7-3	CASSPHGGTDYGYTF
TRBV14	CASSQDPDRFGMNTEAFF
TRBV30	CAWRTGSSGYTF
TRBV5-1	CASSLELSGREQYF
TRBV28	CASIRGPGRINQPQHF
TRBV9	CASSVVEGRNEQFF
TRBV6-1	CASSGSELRGSPLHF
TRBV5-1	CASGTEFGETQYF
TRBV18	CASSPRGAGYEQYF
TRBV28	CASLRDRVNYGYTF
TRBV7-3	CASNWGQGEQFF
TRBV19	CASKLRDRGRDTEAFF
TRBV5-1	CASSLSSGRYEQYF
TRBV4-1	CASSQLLAEYYEQYF